Each of the 8 T cell receptor beta chains below was sequenced from the same sample in a study of OX40 agonist ivuxolimab in advanced cancers. Only in-frame clones appear in the TCRdb table, and some are missing; sequencing was by immunoSEQ multiplex PCR. The repertoire has fewer than 95,000 clones, around 80% of them found once; the top ten carry around 6.6%. This material consisted of CD4+ or CD8+ T cells sorted from blood, taken in a trial of the OX40 agonist ivuxolimab. The receptors stem from an adult with an advanced solid tumor such as melanoma, head and neck, liver or kidney cancer.

V and J are TRBV11-2 and TRBJ2-1; D is unclear. The CDR3 runs to 12 residues. The V gene lost 5 bases and the J gene lost 6 bases, with 8 bases spanning the gap. CDR1 and CDR2 (germline): SGHAT, FQNNGV. Here the CDR3 reads CASSLGSNEQFF. The CDR3 DNA follows: TGTGCCAGCAGCCTGGGGTCCAATGAGCAGTTCTTC.

The rearrangement uses TRBV9 and TRBJ2-5; 10 nucleotides match TRBD2. Losses at the gene ends were 4 bases for V and 4 bases for J; bases not matched to a gene: 7. Germline V gene sequence: CDR1 SGDLS, CDR2 YYNGEE. CDR3 length equals 15 residues. CDR3 DNA: TGTGCCAGCAGCCCCCTGAGCGGGGGGGTAGAGACCCAGTACTTC. Its protein product is CASSPLSGGVETQYF. The full variable domain, rest sourced from reference TRBV9 and TRBJ2-5, is DSGVTQTPKHLITATGQRVTLRCSPRSGDLSVYWYQQSLDQGLQFLIQYYNGEERAKGNILERFSAQQFPDLHSELNLSSLELGDSALYFCASSPLSGGVETQYFGPGTRLLVL.

This chain uses TRBV4-1 with TRBJ2-3; D remains ambiguous. The V and J ends lost 5 bases and 4 bases respectively, with 10 bases between them. The length of the CDR3 is 13 residues. Germline V lookup: CDR1 MGHRA, CDR2 YSYEKL. CDR3 sequence: CASSGVEADTQYF. In nucleotides, the CDR3 is TGCGCCAGCAGCGGGGTAGAGGCAGATACGCAGTATTTT.

The CDR3 DNA sequence: TGTGCCAGCAGTCCCGGGCAGTTCCAAGAGACCCAGTACTTC. This sequence encodes CASSPGQFQETQYF. The chain is built from TRBV27 and TRBJ2-5; no clear D. The CDR3 is made up of 14 amino acids. Per germline, CDR1 MNHEY and CDR2 SMNVEV (reference sequence). V was cut by 5 bases and J by 1 base, with 11 bases left in between.

The CDR3 nucleotides are TGTGCCAGCAGCCCGGGACAGGGGAACTACGAGCAGTACTTC. Amino acids: CASSPGQGNYEQYF. This rearrangement joins TRBV9 to TRBJ2-7; 10 positions agree with TRBD1. Germline V gene lookup returns CDR1 SGDLS and CDR2 YYNGEE. CDR3 length: 14 residues. The V segment lost 4 bases and the J segment 3 bases; nucleotides outside the gene matches: 4. Together with reference TRBV9 and TRBJ2-7, the CDR3 gives the full variable domain: DSGVTQTPKHLITATGQRVTLRCSPRSGDLSVYWYQQSLDQGLQFLIQYYNGEERAKGNILERFSAQQFPDLHSELNLSSLELGDSALYFCASSPGQGNYEQYFGPGTRLTVT.

This clone came up once. This chain links TRBV19 with TRBJ2-2; D ambiguous. The V end lost 1 base, the J end lost 2 bases, and 8 bases lay between the germline ends. Germline V gene data show CDR1 as LNHDA and CDR2 as SQIVND (reference sequence). This CDR3 spans 15 amino acids. The CDR3 loop is CASSIGLANTGELFF. CDR3 nucleotide sequence: TGTGCCAGTAGTATAGGACTCGCAAACACCGGGGAGCTGTTTTTT.

This clone was observed a single time. J is TRBJ2-7 and V is TRBV7-2; D is uncertain. Germline V lookup: CDR1 SGHTA, CDR2 FQGNSA. The length of the CDR3 is 13 residues. Trimming took 1 base from V and 3 from J, leaving 7 bases between them. CDR3 residues: CASSLGERYEQYF. The CDR3 DNA is TGTGCCAGCAGCTTAGGGGAACGCTACGAGCAGTACTTC. The full variable domain, its missing parts supplied by reference TRBV7-2 and TRBJ2-7, is GAGVSQSPSNKVTEKGKDVELRCDPISGHTALYWYRQSLGQGLEFLIYFQGNSAPDKSGLPSDRFSAERTGGSVSTLTIQRTQQEDSAVYLCASSLGERYEQYFGPGTRLTVT.

This clone has just a few counts. The chain links TRBV10-2 to TRBJ1-5; D is undetermined. This CDR3 has 16 residues. V was cut by 1 base and J by 0 bases, with 10 bases left in between. Germline CDR1 reads WSHSY; CDR2 reads SAAADI. For the CDR3, the DNA is TGCGCCAGCAGTGAGTACCAGAGTAATAGCAATCAGCCCCAGCATTTT. Translation gives CASSEYQSNSNQPQHF.